The 18 T cell receptor beta chains in this list originate from one sample, sequenced in a study of blood T cells in healthy people across ages. For the second PCR, which ran for 7 to 11 cycles, a sample-barcoded 5' primer and a J-beta primer mix were used. TCRdb analysed the 5' RACE reads with MiXCR anew, one entry per CDR3 protein. The data hold about 1.7 million distinct CDR3 sequences, with 25% to 30% observed a single time. Sequences were obtained from blood. The receptors were gathered from a woman in her thirties in good health.

The chain combines TRBV7-9 with TRBJ2-7, with a possible D match to TRBD2 (5 bases). Germline V gene sequence: CDR1 SEHNR, CDR2 FQNEAQ (reference sequence). The CDR3 length is 16 residues. Deletions cut 5 bases from V and 0 bases from J, with 17 bases between. The CDR3 sequence is CASSPQRGISSYEQYF. As DNA, the CDR3 is TGTGCCAGCAGCCCCCAACGAGGGATCAGCTCCTACGAGCAGTACTTC.

The chain links TRBV20-1 to TRBJ2-3, with a weak D call TRBD2 (6 bases). The CDR3 loop spans 14 amino acids. CDR1 and CDR2 from the germline V gene are DFQATT and SNEGSKA (reference sequence). The ends were cut back, 8 bases at V and 0 bases at J, with 15 bases in the middle. The CDR3: CSSRLGGSTDTQYF. In nucleotides, the CDR3 is TGCAGTAGCCGTTTGGGGGGTAGCACAGATACGCAGTATTTT.

This clonotype was picked up a small number of times. The chain is built from TRBV5-5 and TRBJ2-5; 9 nucleotides align to TRBD1. V was clipped by 3 bases and J by 8 bases; unmatched bases: 11. There are 15 residues in the CDR3. Germline-derived CDR1 and CDR2 are SGHKS and YYEKEE (reference sequence). CDR3 DNA: TGTGCCAGCAGCTCAACCGGGACAGGGCTAGGTACCCAGTACTTC. Its protein product is CASSSTGTGLGTQYF.

Only a few counts were recorded for this clonotype. The chain couples TRBV12-3 or TRBV12-4 to TRBJ2-2; D ambiguous. With 4 bases removed from V and 6 bases from J, the gap between germline ends came to 12 bases. The CDR3 covers 14 residues. As DNA, the CDR3 is TGTGCCAGCAGTTGGGTGGGTCTTGCCGGGGAGCTGTTTTTT. Residues: CASSWVGLAGELFF.

This chain connects TRBV5-1 to TRBJ2-3, with D uncertain. The CDR3 extends over 15 amino acids. Germline V gives CDR1 SGHRS, CDR2 YFSETQ. The germline V and J ends were trimmed by 0 bases and 0 bases, with 8 bases remaining between them. In DNA form, the CDR3 reads TGCGCCAGCAGCTTGGACAGTTATAGCACAGATACGCAGTATTTT. Amino acids: CASSLDSYSTDTQYF.

As regards this clonotype: At one boundary the junction diverges from the germline segment, which might be a read error. V gene TRBV29-1 combines with J gene TRBJ2-2; 9 nucleotides agree with TRBD1. The CDR3 runs 14 residues. The V gene's germline CDR1 is SQVTM and CDR2 ANQGSEA. CDR3 amino acids: CSGRTGANTGEPFF. The CDR3 nucleotides are TGCAGCGGTAGGACAGGGGCGAACACCGGGGAGCCGTTTTTT.

This clonotype was found a few times. The chain uses TRBV12-3 or TRBV12-4 and TRBJ1-4; D call uncertain. The germline V and J ends were trimmed by 7 bases and 8 bases, with 17 bases remaining between them. This CDR3 has 14 amino acids. CDR3 sequence: CASMGRSPEEKLFF. The CDR3 DNA is TGTGCCAGCATGGGTAGGAGTCCGGAAGAAAAACTGTTTTTT.

This clonotype has at least ten counts. The chain couples TRBV9 to TRBJ1-1; TRBD1 matches 7 bases. V lost 0 bases and J lost 1; bases outside the gene matches: 0. CDR1 and CDR2 from the germline V gene are SGDLS and YYNGEE. This CDR3 is 14 amino acids long. The CDR3 nucleotides are TGTGCCAGCAGCGTAGGGACAGGGAACACTGAAGCTTTCTTT. Amino acid sequence: CASSVGTGNTEAFF.

This clonotype was seen only a few times. This chain links TRBV20-1 with TRBJ1-2, with D maybe TRBD1 (5 bases). CDR3 length equals 15 residues. V lost 6 bases and J lost 7, with 24 bases in between. In germline, CDR1 is DFQATT, CDR2 SNEGSKA (reference sequence). The CDR3 coding sequence is TGCAGTGCCACCGAAGGGGCAGGGAGGAAGGGTGGCTACACCTTC. Protein product: CSATEGAGRKGGYTF.

V is TRBV3-1 and J is TRBJ2-3, with D possibly TRBD1 on 6 matching bases. Germline CDR1 is LGHDT and CDR2 is YNNKEL (reference sequence). Between the trimmed V and J ends, which lost 2 bases and 5 bases, there was a span of 11 bases. This CDR3 spans 14 amino acids. The CDR3 DNA reads as TGTGCCAGCAGCCAAAGTCTAGGGGGAGATACGCAGTATTTT. It is translated as CASSQSLGGDTQYF.

V and J are TRBV28 and TRBJ1-6; no definite D call. V shed 3 bases and J shed 0 bases, with 12 bases lying between them. In germline, CDR1 is MDHEN, CDR2 SYDVKM. This CDR3 is built from 17 residues. The CDR3 region has the DNA TGTGCCAGCAGTTTCCAAGACGGGAGCTCCTATAATTCACCCCTCCACTTT. Encoded protein: CASSFQDGSSYNSPLHF.

V is TRBV9 and J is TRBJ2-4; TRBD2 aligns across 11 bases. The J call may be in error: the DNA end matches TRBJ2-7 better. Germline values: CDR1 SGDLS, CDR2 YYNGEE. The CDR3 runs 15 residues. CDR3 nucleotide sequence: TGTGCCAGCAGCGCCCGACTAGCGGGGCGAGACGAGCAGTACTTC. This translates into CASSARLAGRDEQYF.

There are many counts of this clonotype. The chain's CDR3 is CSARLRLGGETQYF. The DNA of the CDR3 is TGCAGTGCTAGACTCCGACTTGGCGGGGAGACCCAGTACTTC. V and J are TRBV20-1 and TRBJ2-5, with a possible D match to TRBD2 (5 bases). The germline gives CDR1 DFQATT, CDR2 SNEGSKA (reference sequence). The ends were cut back, 2 bases at V and 5 bases at J, with 15 bases in the middle. There are 14 residues in the CDR3.

This clonotype was counted only a few times. The DNA for the CDR3 is TGTGCCACCAGTGATTTGCCGTGGCGTGGCTACACCTTC. Translated, it gives CATSDLPWRGYTF. This chain links TRBV24-1 with TRBJ1-2; D is unclear. Germline V lookup: CDR1 KGHDR, CDR2 SFDVKD. The CDR3 is 13 amino acids. V lost 0 bases to trimming and J lost 7 bases, with 8 bases between them.

The chain carries TRBV5-1 and TRBJ2-7; 7 bases fit TRBD1. V lost 10 bases to trimming and J lost 2 bases; unmatched junction nucleotides: 6. Germline CDR1 is SGHRS and CDR2 is YFSETQ. This CDR3 spans 12 amino acids. Written as DNA, the CDR3 is TGCGCCGTGGACAGGACCACCTACGAGCAGTACTTC. Its translation: CAVDRTTYEQYF.

J is TRBJ1-6 and V is TRBV29-1, with 8 positions matching TRBD1. Germline trimming cut 4 bases from V and 8 bases from J; bases unmatched to any gene: 7. In germline, CDR1 is SQVTM, CDR2 ANQGSEA. This CDR3 is built from 14 residues. This chain's CDR3 is CSVGAGGVDSPLHF. The CDR3 DNA reads as TGCAGCGTTGGAGCAGGGGGCGTCGATTCACCCCTCCACTTT.

CDR3 region: CSVGTPSTGSYEQYF. The DNA for the CDR3 is TGCAGCGTTGGCACCCCGTCTACAGGGAGCTACGAGCAGTACTTC. The chain combines TRBV29-1 with TRBJ2-4; weak D call: TRBD1 (6 bases). The better agreement between TRBJ2-7 and the DNA end casts doubt on the J call. In germline, CDR1 is SQVTM, CDR2 ANQGSEA. This CDR3 region has 15 residues.

This clonotype was found a few times. The chain joins TRBV12-3 or TRBV12-4 to TRBJ2-7, with D possibly TRBD2 on 6 matching bases. This CDR3 comprises 14 residues. The V and J ends lost 6 bases and 2 bases respectively, with 14 bases between them. In DNA, the CDR3 is TGTGCCAGCAGACGGGACTCCACGACCTACGAGCAGTACTTC. It encodes CASRRDSTTYEQYF.